Included here is one T cell receptor (beta chain) sequence, with context. This entry comes from a study of T cell responses to AZD1222 COVID-19 vaccine. The data were produced by immunoSEQ multiplex PCR, yet TCRdb's version contains in-frame clones alone and is incomplete. The table records approximately 110,000 clones, about 85% of them present only once. Germline values: CDR1 SGHDT, CDR2 YYEEEE. CDR3 length: 16 residues. Trimming removed 4 bases from V and 3 bases from J, with 17 bases in between. This TCR was recovered from an adult who received the AZD1222 COVID-19 vaccine. The material was peripheral blood, obtained 28 days after the second AZD1222 dose. J is TRBJ2-1 and V is TRBV5-6; D is possibly TRBD1 (5 bases). CDR3 nucleotide sequence: TGTGCCAGCAGCCCCCTCCCGACAGCGAGCTACAATGAGCAGTTCTTC. It specifies CASSPLPTASYNEQFF. Together with reference TRBV5-6 and TRBJ2-1, the CDR3 gives the full variable domain: DAGVTQSPTHLIKTRGQQVTLRCSPKSGHDTVSWYQQALGQGPQFIFQYYEEEERQRGNFPDRFSGHQFPNYSSELNVNALLLGDSALYLCASSPLPTASYNEQFFGPGTRLTVL.